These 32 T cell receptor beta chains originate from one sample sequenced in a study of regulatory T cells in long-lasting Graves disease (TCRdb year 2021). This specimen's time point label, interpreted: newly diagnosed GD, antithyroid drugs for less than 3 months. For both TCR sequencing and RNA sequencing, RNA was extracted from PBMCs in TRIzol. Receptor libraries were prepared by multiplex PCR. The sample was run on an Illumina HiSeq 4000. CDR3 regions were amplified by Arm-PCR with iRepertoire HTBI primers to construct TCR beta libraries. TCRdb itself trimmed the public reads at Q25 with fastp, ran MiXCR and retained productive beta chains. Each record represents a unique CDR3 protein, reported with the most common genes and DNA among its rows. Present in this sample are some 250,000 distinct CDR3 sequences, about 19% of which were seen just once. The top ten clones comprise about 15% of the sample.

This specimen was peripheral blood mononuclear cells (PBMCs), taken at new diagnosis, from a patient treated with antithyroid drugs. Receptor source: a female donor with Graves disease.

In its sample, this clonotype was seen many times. The CDR3 sequence: CASSMRSSNPYEQYF. The CDR3 nucleotides are TGTGCCAGCAGCATGAGGTCTAGTAACCCCTACGAGCAGTACTTC. The chain uses TRBV7-9 and TRBJ2-7; D gene ambiguous. Trimming removed 5 bases at V and 2 bases at J, with 16 bases between. This CDR3 is built from 15 residues. Germline CDR1 is SEHNR and CDR2 is FQNEAQ (reference sequence).

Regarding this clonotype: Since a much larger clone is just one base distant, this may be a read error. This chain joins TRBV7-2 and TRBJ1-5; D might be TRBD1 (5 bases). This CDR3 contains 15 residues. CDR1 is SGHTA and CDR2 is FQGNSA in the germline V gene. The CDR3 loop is CASGLMVGGTQPQHF. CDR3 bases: TGTGCCAGCGGCTTAATGGTTGGGGGGACTCAGCCCCAGCATTTT. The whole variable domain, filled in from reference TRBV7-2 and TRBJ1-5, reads GAGVSQSPSNKVTEKGKDVELRCDPISGHTALYWYRQSLGQGLEFLIYFQGNSAPDKSGLPSDRFSAERTGGSVSTLTIQRTQQEDSAVYLCASGLMVGGTQPQHFGDGTRLSIL.

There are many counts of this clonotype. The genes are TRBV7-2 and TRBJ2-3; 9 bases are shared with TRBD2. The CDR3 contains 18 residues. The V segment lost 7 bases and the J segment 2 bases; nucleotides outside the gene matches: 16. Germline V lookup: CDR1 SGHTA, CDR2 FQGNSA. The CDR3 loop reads CASNSRFSGSGATDTQYF. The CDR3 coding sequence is TGTGCCAGCAACAGCAGGTTTAGCGGGAGTGGAGCCACAGATACGCAGTATTTT.

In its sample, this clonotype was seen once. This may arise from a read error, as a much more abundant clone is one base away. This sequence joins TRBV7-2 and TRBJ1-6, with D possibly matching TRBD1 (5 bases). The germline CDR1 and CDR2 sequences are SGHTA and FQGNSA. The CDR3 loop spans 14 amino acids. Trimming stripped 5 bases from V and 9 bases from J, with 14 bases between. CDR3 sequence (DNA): TGTGCCAGCAGCCAGCGCGAGGGGAGTTCACCCCTCCACTTT. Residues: CASSQREGSSPLHF.

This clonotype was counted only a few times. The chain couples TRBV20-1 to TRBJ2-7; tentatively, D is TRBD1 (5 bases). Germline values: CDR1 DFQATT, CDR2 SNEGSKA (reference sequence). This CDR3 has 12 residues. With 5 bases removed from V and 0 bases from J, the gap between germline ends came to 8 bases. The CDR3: CSAVTGSYEQYF. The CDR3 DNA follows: TGCAGTGCTGTTACAGGCTCCTACGAGCAGTACTTC.

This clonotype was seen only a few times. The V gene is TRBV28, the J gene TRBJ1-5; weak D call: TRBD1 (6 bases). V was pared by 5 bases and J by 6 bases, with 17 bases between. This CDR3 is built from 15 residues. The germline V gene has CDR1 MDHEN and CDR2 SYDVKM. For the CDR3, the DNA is TGTGCCAGCAGTCTGGGGGCAGGGTCGTCTCAGCCCCAGCATTTT. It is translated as CASSLGAGSSQPQHF. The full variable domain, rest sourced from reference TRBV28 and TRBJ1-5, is DVKVTQSSRYLVKRTGEKVFLECVQDMDHENMFWYRQDPGLGLRLIYFSYDVKMKEKGDIPEGYSVSREKKERFSLILESASTNQTSMYLCASSLGAGSSQPQHFGDGTRLSIL.

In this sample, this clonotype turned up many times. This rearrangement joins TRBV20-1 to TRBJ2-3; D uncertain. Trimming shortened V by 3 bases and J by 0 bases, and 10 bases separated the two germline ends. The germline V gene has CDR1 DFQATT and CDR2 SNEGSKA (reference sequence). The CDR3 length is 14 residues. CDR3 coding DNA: TGCAGTGCTAGGACGGATCCTAGCACAGATACGCAGTATTTT. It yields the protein CSARTDPSTDTQYF.

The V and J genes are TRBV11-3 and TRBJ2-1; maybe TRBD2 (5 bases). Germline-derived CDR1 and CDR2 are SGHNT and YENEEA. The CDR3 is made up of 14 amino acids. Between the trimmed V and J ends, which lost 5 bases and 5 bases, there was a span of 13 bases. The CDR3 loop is CASSPSIGNNEQFF. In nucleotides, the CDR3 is TGTGCCAGCAGCCCCTCAATCGGGAACAATGAGCAGTTCTTC.

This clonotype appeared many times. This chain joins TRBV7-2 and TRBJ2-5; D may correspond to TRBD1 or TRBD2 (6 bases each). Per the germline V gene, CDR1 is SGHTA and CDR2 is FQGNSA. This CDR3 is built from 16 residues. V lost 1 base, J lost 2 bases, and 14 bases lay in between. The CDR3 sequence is CASSLVGRGRQETQYF. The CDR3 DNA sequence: TGTGCCAGCAGCTTAGTGGGACGGGGGCGACAAGAGACCCAGTACTTC.

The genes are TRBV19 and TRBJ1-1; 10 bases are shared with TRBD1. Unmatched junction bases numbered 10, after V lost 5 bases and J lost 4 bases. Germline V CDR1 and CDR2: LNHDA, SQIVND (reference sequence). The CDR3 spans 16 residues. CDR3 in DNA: TGTGCCAGTAGTGACCGGGACAGGGGACCCGGCACTGAAGCTTTCTTT. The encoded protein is CASSDRDRGPGTEAFF.

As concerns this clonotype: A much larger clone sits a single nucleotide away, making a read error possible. The CDR3 DNA is TGTGCCAGCACCGGGAGACTCTATGGCTACACCTTC. Its translation is CASTGRLYGYTF. The chain has TRBV28 and TRBJ1-2; D gene ambiguous. Germline CDR1 reads MDHEN; CDR2 reads SYDVKM. The CDR3 length is 12 residues. V dropped 7 bases and J dropped 4 bases, with 10 bases sitting between them.

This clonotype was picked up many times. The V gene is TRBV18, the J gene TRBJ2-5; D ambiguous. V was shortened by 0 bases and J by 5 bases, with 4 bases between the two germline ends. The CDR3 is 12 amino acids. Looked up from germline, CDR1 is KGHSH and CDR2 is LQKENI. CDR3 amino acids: CASSPPGETQYF. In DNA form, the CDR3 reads TGTGCCAGCTCACCACCAGGGGAGACCCAGTACTTC.

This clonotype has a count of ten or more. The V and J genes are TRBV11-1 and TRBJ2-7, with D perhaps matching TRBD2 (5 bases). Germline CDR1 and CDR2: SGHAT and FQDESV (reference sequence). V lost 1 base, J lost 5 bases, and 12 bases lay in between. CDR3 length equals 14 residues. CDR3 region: CASSLGTAEDEQYF. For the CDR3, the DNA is TGTGCCAGCAGCTTAGGGACTGCAGAAGACGAGCAGTACTTC.

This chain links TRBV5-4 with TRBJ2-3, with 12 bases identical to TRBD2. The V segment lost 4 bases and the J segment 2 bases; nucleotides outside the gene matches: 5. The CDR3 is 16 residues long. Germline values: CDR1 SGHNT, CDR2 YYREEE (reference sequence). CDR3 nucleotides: TGTGCCAGCAGCCAGAGACTAGCGGGGGCCACAGATACGCAGTATTTT. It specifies CASSQRLAGATDTQYF.

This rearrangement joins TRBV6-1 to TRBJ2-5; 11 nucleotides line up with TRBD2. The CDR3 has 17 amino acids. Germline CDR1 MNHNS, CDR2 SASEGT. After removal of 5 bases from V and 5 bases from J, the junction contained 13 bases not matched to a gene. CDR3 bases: TGTGCCAGCAGTCACCTAGCGGGGGGAATAGGGGTGGAGACCCAGTACTTC. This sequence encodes CASSHLAGGIGVETQYF.

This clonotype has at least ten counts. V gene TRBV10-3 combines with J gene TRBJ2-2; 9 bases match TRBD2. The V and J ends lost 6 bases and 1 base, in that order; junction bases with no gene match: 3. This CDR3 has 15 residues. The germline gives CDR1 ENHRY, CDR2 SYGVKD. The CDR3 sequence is CAISVAGENTGELFF. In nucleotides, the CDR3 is TGTGCCATCAGCGTAGCGGGAGAGAACACCGGGGAGCTGTTTTTT.

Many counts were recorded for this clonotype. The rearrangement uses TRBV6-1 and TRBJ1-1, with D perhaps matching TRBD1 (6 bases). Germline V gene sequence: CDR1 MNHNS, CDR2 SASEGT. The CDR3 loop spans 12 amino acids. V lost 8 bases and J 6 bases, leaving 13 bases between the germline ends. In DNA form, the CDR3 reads TGTGCCAGCCGTGGACAGAGGTCTGAAGCTTTCTTT. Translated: CASRGQRSEAFF.

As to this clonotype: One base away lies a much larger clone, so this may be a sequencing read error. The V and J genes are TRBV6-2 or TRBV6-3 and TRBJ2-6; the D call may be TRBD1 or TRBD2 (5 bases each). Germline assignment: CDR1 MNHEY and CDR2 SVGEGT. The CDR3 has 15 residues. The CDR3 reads CASTTRVSGVNVLTF. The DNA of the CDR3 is TGTGCCAGCACGACCAGGGTATCCGGGGTCAACGTCCTGACTTTC.

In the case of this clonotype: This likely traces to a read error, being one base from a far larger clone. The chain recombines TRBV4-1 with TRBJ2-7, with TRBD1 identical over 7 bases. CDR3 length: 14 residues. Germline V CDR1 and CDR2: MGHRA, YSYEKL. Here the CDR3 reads CANSHRDRNYEQYF. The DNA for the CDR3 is TGTGCCAACAGCCACCGGGACAGAAATTACGAGCAGTACTTC.

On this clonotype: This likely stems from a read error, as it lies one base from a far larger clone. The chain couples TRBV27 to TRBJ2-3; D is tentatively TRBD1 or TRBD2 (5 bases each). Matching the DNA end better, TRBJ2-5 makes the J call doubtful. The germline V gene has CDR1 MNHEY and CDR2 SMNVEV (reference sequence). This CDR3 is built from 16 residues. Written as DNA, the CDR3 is TGTGCCAGCAGGAACTGGGGGAAGGGTGGTATAGAGACCCAGTACTTC. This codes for CASRNWGKGGIETQYF.

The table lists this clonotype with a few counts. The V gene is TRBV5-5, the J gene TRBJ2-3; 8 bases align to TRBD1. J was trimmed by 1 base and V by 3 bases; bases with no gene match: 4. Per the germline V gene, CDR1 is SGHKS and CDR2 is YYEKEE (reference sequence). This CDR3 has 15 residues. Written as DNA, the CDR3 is TGTGCCAGCAGCTCCCAGGGACAGGGCACAGATACGCAGTATTTT. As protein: CASSSQGQGTDTQYF.

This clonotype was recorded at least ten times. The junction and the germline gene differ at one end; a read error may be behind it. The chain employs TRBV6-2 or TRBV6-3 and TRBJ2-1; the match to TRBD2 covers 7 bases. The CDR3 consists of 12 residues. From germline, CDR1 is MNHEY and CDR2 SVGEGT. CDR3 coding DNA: TGTGCCAGCAGTTACGGTGGCGGGAGTTTGGTCTTC. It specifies CASSYGGGSLVF.

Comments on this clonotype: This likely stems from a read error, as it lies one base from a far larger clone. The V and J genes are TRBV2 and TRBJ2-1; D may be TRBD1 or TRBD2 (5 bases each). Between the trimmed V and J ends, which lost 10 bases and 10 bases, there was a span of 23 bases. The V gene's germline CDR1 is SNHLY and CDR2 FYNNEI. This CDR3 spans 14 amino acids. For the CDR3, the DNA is TGTGCCACACAGGAAGCGGTGACTTCCTACGAGCAGTTCTTC. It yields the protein CATQEAVTSYEQFF.

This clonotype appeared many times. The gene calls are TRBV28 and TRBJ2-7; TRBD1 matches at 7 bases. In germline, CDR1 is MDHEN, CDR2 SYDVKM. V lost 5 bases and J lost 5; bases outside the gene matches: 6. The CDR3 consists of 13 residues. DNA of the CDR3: TGTGCCAGCAGTACCGACAGGGACAACGAGCAGTACTTC. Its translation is CASSTDRDNEQYF.

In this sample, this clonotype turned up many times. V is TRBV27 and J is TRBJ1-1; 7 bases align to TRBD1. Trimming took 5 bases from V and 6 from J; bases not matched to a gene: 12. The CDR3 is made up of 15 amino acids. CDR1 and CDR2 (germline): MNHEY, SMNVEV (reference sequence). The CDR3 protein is CASSPTGTASAEAFF. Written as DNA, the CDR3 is TGTGCCAGCAGTCCGACCGGGACAGCCTCCGCTGAAGCTTTCTTT.

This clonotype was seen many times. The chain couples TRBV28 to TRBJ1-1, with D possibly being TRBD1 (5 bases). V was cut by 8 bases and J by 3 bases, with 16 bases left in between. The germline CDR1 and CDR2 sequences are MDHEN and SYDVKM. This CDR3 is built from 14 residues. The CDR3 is CASDPWGVDTEAFF. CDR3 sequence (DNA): TGTGCCAGCGATCCATGGGGGGTGGACACTGAAGCTTTCTTT.

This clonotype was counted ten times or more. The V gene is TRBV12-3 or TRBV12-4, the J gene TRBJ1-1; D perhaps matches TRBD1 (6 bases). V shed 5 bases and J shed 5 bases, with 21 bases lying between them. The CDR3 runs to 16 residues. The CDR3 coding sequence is TGTGCCAGCAGTCACCACAACAGGGCAATGGGGACTGAAGCTTTCTTT. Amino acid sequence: CASSHHNRAMGTEAFF.

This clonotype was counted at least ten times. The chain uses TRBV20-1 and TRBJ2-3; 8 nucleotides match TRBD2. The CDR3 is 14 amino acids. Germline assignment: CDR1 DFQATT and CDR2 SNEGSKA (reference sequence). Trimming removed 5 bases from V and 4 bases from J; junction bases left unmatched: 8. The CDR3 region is CSAYPSGFSDTQYF. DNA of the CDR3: TGCAGTGCTTATCCTAGCGGGTTTTCAGATACGCAGTATTTT.

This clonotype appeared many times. CDR3 residues: CASSYSYRDRVYGYTF. CDR3 sequence (DNA): TGTGCCAGCAGTTACTCTTACCGGGACAGGGTCTATGGCTACACCTTC. The V and J genes are TRBV6-5 and TRBJ1-2; 9 bases line up with TRBD1. This CDR3 is built from 16 residues. V shed 0 bases and J 4 bases; nucleotides not matched to a gene: 6. The germline gives CDR1 MNHEY, CDR2 SVGAGI.

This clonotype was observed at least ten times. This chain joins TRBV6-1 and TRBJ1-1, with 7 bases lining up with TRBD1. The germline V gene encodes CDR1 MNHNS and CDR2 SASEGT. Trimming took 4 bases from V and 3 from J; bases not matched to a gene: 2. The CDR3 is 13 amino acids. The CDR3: CASSGTGYTEAFF. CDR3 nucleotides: TGTGCCAGCAGTGGGACAGGTTACACTGAAGCTTTCTTT.

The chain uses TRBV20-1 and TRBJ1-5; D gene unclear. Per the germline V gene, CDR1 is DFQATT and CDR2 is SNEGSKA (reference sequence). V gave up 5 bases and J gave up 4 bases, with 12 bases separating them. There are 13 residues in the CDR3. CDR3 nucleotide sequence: TGCAGTGCTGGACTGGACTGGAATCAGCCCCAGCATTTT. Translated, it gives CSAGLDWNQPQHF.

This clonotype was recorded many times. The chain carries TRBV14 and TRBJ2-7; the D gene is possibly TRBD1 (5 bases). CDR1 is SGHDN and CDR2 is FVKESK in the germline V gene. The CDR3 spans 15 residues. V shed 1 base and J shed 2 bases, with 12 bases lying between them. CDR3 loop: CASSQVSGKAYEQYF. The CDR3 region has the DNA TGTGCCAGCAGCCAAGTTTCAGGGAAAGCCTACGAGCAGTACTTC.